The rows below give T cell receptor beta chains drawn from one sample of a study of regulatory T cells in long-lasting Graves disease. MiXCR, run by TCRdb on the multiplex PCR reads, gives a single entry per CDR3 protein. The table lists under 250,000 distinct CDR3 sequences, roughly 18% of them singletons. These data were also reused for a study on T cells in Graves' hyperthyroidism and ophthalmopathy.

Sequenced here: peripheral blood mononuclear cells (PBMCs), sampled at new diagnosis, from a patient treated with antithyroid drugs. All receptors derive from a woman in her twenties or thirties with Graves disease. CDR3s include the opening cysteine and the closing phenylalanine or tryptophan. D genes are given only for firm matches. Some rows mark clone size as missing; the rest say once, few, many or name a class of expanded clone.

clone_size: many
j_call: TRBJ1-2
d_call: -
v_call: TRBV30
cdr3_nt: TGTGCCTGGAACCCCATGACCCTAGGCTACACCTTC
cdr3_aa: CAWNPMTLGYTF

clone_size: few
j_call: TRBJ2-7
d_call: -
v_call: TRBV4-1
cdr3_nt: TGCGCCAGCAGCCCTCGACAGGAGTTTACCTACGAGCAGTACTTC
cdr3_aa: CASSPRQEFTYEQYF

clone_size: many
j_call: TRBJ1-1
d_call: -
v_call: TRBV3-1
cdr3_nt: TGTGCCAGCAGCCAAGTGAGGGGCACTGAAGCTTTCTTT
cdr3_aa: CASSQVRGTEAFF

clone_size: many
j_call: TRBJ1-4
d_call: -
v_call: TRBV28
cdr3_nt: TGTGCCAGCAGTTTAGAGGCAGGACGACAGAAAAAGCTGTTTTTT
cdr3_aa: CASSLEAGRQKKLFF

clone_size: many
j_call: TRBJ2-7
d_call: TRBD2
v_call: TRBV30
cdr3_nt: TGTGCCTGGACCGAGGCGGGGCGGGAGATAGCCTACGAGCAGTACTTC
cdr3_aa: CAWTEAGREIAYEQYF

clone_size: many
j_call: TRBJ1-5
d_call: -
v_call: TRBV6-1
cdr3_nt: TGTGCCAGCAAAGGGTTACAGGGCAATCAGCCCCAGCATTTT
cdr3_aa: CASKGLQGNQPQHF

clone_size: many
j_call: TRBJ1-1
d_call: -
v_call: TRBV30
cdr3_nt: TGTGCCTGGGGGGCCGTTGAAGCTTTCTTT
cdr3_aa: CAWGAVEAFF

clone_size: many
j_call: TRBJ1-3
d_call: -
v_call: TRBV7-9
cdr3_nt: TGTGCCAGCAGCCGCGGGGACCGCTCTGGAAACACCATATATTTT
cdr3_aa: CASSRGDRSGNTIYF

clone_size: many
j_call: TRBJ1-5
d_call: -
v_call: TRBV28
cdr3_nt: TGTGCCAGCAGCCCCGTTCGGGAAGTCAAGCCCCAGCATTTT
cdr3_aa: CASSPVREVKPQHF

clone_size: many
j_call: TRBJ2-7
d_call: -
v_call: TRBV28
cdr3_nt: TGTGCCAGCAGTCTAGGGGCCGAGCAGTACTTC
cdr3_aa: CASSLGAEQYF

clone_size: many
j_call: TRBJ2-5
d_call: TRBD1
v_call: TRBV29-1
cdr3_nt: TGCAGCGTTGCTCCACGGACAGGGGACGGGGAGACCCAGTACTTC
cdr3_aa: CSVAPRTGDGETQYF

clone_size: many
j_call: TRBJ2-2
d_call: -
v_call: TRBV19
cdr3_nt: TGTGCCAGTACCTTCGGGAACACCGGGGAGCTGTTTTTT
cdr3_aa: CASTFGNTGELFF

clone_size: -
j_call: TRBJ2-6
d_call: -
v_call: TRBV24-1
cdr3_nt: TGTGCCACCAGTGTGGGCCGAGGGGCTAGCGGGGCCAACGTCCTGACTTTC
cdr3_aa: CATSVGRGASGANVLTF

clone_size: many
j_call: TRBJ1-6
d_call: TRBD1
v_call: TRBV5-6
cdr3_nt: TGTGCCAGCAGCTCCTTCGACAGGGCCAATTCACCCCTCCACTTT
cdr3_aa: CASSSFDRANSPLHF

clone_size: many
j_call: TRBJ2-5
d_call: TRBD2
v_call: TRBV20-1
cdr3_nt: TGCAGTGCAGAGCGGCTAGCGGGGGTACCAATAAGGGAGACCCAGTACTTC
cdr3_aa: CSAERLAGVPIRETQYF

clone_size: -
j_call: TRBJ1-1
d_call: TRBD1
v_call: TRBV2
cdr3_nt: TGTGCCAAGGGGGACAGGGGGACTGAAGCTTTCTTT
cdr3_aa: CAKGDRGTEAFF

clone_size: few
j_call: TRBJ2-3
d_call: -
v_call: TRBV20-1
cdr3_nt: TGCAGTGCTAGAATGGGGGCGGGATGGACAGATACGCAGTATTTT
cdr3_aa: CSARMGAGWTDTQYF

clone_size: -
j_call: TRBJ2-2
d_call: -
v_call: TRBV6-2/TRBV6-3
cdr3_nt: TGTGCCAGCACCCCTCGGGGCACCGGGGAGCTGTTTTTT
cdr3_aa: CASTPRGTGELFF

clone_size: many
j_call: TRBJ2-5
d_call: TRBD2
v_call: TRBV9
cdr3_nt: TGTGCCAGCAGTCGGACTAGCGGGAGCTCGGGAGAGACCCAGTACTTC
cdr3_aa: CASSRTSGSSGETQYF

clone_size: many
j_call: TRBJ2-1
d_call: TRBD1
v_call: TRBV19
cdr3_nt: TGTGCCAGTACCGATAATCCTTTCCGACAGGGGAATGAGCAGTTCTTC
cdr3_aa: CASTDNPFRQGNEQFF

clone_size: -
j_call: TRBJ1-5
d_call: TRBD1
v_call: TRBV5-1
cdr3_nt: TGTGCCAGCAGCCTAGGGACAGTGGGCAATCAGCCCCAGCATTTT
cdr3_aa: CASSLGTVGNQPQHF

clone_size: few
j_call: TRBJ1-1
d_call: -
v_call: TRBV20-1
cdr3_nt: TGCAGTGCGTCACCCTCGGATACACCTCTGAACACTGAAGCTTTCTTT
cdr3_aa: CSASPSDTPLNTEAFF

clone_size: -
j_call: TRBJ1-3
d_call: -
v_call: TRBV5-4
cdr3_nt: TGTGCCAGCAACCGGGGGTCTGGAAACACCATATATTTT
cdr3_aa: CASNRGSGNTIYF

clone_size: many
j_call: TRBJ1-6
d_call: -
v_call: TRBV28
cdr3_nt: TGTGCCAGCCACCGTGCGACGTTTTATAATTCACCCCTCCACTTT
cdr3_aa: CASHRATFYNSPLHF

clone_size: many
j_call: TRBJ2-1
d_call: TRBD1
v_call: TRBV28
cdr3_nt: TGTGCCAGCAGTTTATCCCCCGACAGGGGCCACTACAATGAGCAGTTCTTC
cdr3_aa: CASSLSPDRGHYNEQFF

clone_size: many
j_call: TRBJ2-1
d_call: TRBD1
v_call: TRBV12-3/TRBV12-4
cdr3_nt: TGTGCCAGCAGAGATACAGGGGCGCTGGAGCAGTTCTTC
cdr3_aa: CASRDTGALEQFF

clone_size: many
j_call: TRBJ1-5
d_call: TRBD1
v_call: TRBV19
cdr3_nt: TGTGCCAGTAGTCAACCCAAGACAGGGGGAGGGCAGCCCCAGCATTTT
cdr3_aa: CASSQPKTGGGQPQHF

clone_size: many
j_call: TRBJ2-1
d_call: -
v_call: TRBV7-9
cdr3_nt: TGTGCCAGCAGCTCCCGGGGGACCGCAAGCTCCTACAATGAGCAGTTCTTC
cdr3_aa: CASSSRGTASSYNEQFF

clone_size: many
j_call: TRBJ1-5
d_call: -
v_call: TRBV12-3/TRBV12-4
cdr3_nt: TGTGCCAGCAGTTTAGCAGGCAGGGGCAATCAGCCCCAGCATTTT
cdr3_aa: CASSLAGRGNQPQHF